The present TCR beta chain was sequenced within a study of blood T cell repertoires in COVID-19. Study in general: The United States, Italy and Spain were the sources of the acute and convalescent COVID-19 samples. Sources were T cells, B-cell-depleted T cells, or PBMCs; the material itself was cDNA or gDNA.

Authors' data handling: Scientists estimated how many nucleated cells there were by amplifying reference gene primers. Using immunoSEQ multiplex PCR, the repertoire was profiled, and TCRdb retains in-frame clones only, with some absent. That table supplies the V and J calls and clone size; D and trimming were determined from the DNA. The data contain about 150,000 clones, 60% to 85% of them seen just once; the ten biggest clones take up 1.5% to 2%. CDR3 length equals 13 residues. The V segment lost 4 bases and the J segment 6 bases; nucleotides outside the gene matches: 8. Germline-derived CDR1 and CDR2 are SQVTM and ANQGSEA.

This receptor was identified in an elderly man with acute or convalescent COVID-19. The sample was peripheral blood. The genes are TRBV29-1 and TRBJ1-2, with 7 bases fitting TRBD1. CDR3: CSVAEAQGDGYTF. The CDR3 DNA sequence: TGCAGCGTTGCCGAGGCCCAGGGGGATGGCTACACCTTC. Looking up the rest from reference TRBV29-1 and TRBJ1-2 gives the full variable domain: SAVISQKPSRDICQRGTSLTIQCQVDSQVTMMFWYRQQPGQSLTLIATANQGSEATYESGFVIDKFPISRPNLTFSTLTVSNMSPEDSSIYLCSVAEAQGDGYTFGSGTRLTVV.